A selection of T cell receptor beta chains follows, all from one sample in a study of shared clonotypes between healthy human individuals. The method was immunoSEQ multiplex PCR; TCRdb's version includes in-frame clones alone and lacks a portion of them. Here the sample spans millions of clones, 85% to 95% being singletons. Sequenced sample: naive CD4+ T cells sorted from blood. These receptors were collected from a man aged 18 to 30 in good health. Each CDR3 is given with its conserved first and last residue. Fields, in order: CDR3 protein, CDR3 DNA, D gene, clone size, J gene, V gene, CDR3 length. D genes are given only for firm matches. Clone size is shown for a subset of rows, as once, few, many or a class of expanded clone.

CDR3 protein: CASSLEGPGNTIYF
CDR3 DNA: TGCGCCAGCAGCTTGGAAGGGCCTGGAAACACCATATATTTT
D gene: -
clone size: -
J gene: TRBJ1-3
V gene: TRBV5-1
CDR3 length: 14

CDR3 protein: CASSLVGTSSYEQYF
CDR3 DNA: TGTGCCAGCAGCTTAGTAGGGACATCCTCCTACGAGCAGTACTTC
D gene: -
clone size: -
J gene: TRBJ2-7
V gene: TRBV11-2
CDR3 length: 15

CDR3 protein: CASAKGLNEKLFF
CDR3 DNA: TGTGCCAGCGCCAAGGGCCTTAATGAAAAACTGTTTTTT
D gene: -
clone size: -
J gene: TRBJ1-4
V gene: TRBV2
CDR3 length: 13

CDR3 protein: CASRLGTGNSPLHF
CDR3 DNA: TGTGCCAGCAGATTAGGGACAGGAAATTCACCCCTCCACTTT
D gene: TRBD1
clone size: once
J gene: TRBJ1-6
V gene: TRBV7-8
CDR3 length: 14

CDR3 protein: CASSLQSTQYNEQFF
CDR3 DNA: TGCGCCAGCAGCCTCCAGTCCACCCAATACAATGAGCAGTTCTTC
D gene: -
clone size: -
J gene: TRBJ2-1
V gene: TRBV5-1
CDR3 length: 15

CDR3 protein: CASSLGRGSRSNQPQHF
CDR3 DNA: TGTGCCAGCAGTTTAGGCCGAGGGAGTCGTAGCAATCAGCCCCAGCATTTT
D gene: -
clone size: -
J gene: TRBJ1-5
V gene: TRBV28
CDR3 length: 17

CDR3 protein: CASSQEGGLFQPQHF
CDR3 DNA: TGCGCCAGCAGCCAAGAGGGAGGGCTCTTTCAGCCCCAGCATTTT
D gene: -
clone size: once
J gene: TRBJ1-5
V gene: TRBV4-1
CDR3 length: 15

CDR3 protein: CASSLEDNQPQHF
CDR3 DNA: TGTGCCAGCAGTTTGGAAGACAATCAGCCCCAGCATTTT
D gene: -
clone size: -
J gene: TRBJ1-5
V gene: TRBV28
CDR3 length: 13

CDR3 protein: CASSLGTGNTEAFF
CDR3 DNA: TGCGCCAGCAGCCTAGGGACAGGGAACACTGAAGCTTTCTTT
D gene: TRBD1
clone size: -
J gene: TRBJ1-1
V gene: TRBV5-1
CDR3 length: 14

CDR3 protein: CASSLGGLAEIYNEQFF
CDR3 DNA: TGTGCCAGCAGCTTAGGAGGACTAGCGGAGATTTACAATGAGCAGTTCTTC
D gene: TRBD2
clone size: -
J gene: TRBJ2-1
V gene: TRBV7-4
CDR3 length: 17

CDR3 protein: CASRKAGVETQYF
CDR3 DNA: TGTGCCAGCAGGAAAGCCGGGGTGGAGACCCAGTACTTC
D gene: -
clone size: once
J gene: TRBJ2-5
V gene: TRBV25-1
CDR3 length: 13

CDR3 protein: CASSPGHGPYEQYF
CDR3 DNA: TGTGCCAGCAGTCCGGGCCACGGTCCCTACGAGCAGTACTTC
D gene: -
clone size: -
J gene: TRBJ2-7
V gene: TRBV6-5
CDR3 length: 14

CDR3 protein: CSVAFSSGNEQFF
CDR3 DNA: TGCAGCGTTGCATTCTCCTCGGGGAATGAGCAGTTCTTC
D gene: -
clone size: -
J gene: TRBJ2-1
V gene: TRBV29-1
CDR3 length: 13

CDR3 protein: CASASSGTPSSYEQYF
CDR3 DNA: TGTGCCAGCGCAAGTTCCGGGACACCGAGCTCCTACGAGCAGTACTTC
D gene: -
clone size: -
J gene: TRBJ2-7
V gene: TRBV6-6
CDR3 length: 16

CDR3 protein: CASSYSRRAYEQYF
CDR3 DNA: TGTGCCAGCAGTTACTCTAGGAGGGCCTACGAGCAGTACTTC
D gene: -
clone size: -
J gene: TRBJ2-7
V gene: TRBV6-5
CDR3 length: 14

CDR3 protein: CASSELGGEQYF
CDR3 DNA: TGCGCCAGCAGTGAGTTAGGCGGCGAGCAGTACTTC
D gene: -
clone size: -
J gene: TRBJ2-7
V gene: TRBV10-2
CDR3 length: 12

CDR3 protein: CASSLNRGGSADTQYF
CDR3 DNA: TGTGCCAGCAGCTTAAATAGGGGAGGGAGCGCAGATACGCAGTATTTT
D gene: TRBD2
clone size: -
J gene: TRBJ2-3
V gene: TRBV7-2
CDR3 length: 16

CDR3 protein: CASDTLDRGPYGYTF
CDR3 DNA: TGTGCCAGCGACACTCTGGACAGGGGGCCTTATGGCTACACCTTC
D gene: TRBD1
clone size: -
J gene: TRBJ1-2
V gene: TRBV5-6
CDR3 length: 15

CDR3 protein: CASSVGWTGQKRGYTF
CDR3 DNA: TGTGCCAGTAGTGTCGGGTGGACAGGGCAAAAGCGGGGCTACACCTTC
D gene: TRBD1
clone size: -
J gene: TRBJ1-2
V gene: TRBV19
CDR3 length: 16

CDR3 protein: CASSVGGGTGELFF
CDR3 DNA: TGTGCCAGCAGTGTTGGCGGGGGCACCGGGGAGCTGTTTTTT
D gene: TRBD2
clone size: -
J gene: TRBJ2-2
V gene: TRBV2
CDR3 length: 14

CDR3 protein: CSAKGETQYF
CDR3 DNA: TGCAGTGCTAAGGGAGAGACCCAGTACTTC
D gene: -
clone size: -
J gene: TRBJ2-5
V gene: TRBV20-1
CDR3 length: 10

CDR3 protein: CASSSSGTHLSYNSPLHF
CDR3 DNA: TGCGCCAGCAGCTCCTCCGGGACCCATCTCTCCTATAATTCACCCCTCCACTTT
D gene: -
clone size: -
J gene: TRBJ1-6
V gene: TRBV5-1
CDR3 length: 18

CDR3 protein: CASQGQGYEQYF
CDR3 DNA: TGTGCCAGCCAGGGACAGGGCTACGAGCAGTACTTC
D gene: TRBD1
clone size: -
J gene: TRBJ2-7
V gene: TRBV2
CDR3 length: 12

CDR3 protein: CASSRSLYEQYF
CDR3 DNA: TGTGCCAGCAGCCGATCCCTCTACGAGCAGTACTTC
D gene: -
clone size: -
J gene: TRBJ2-7
V gene: TRBV11-2
CDR3 length: 12

CDR3 protein: CASSGGSRNTGELFF
CDR3 DNA: TGTGCCAGCTCTGGGGGGTCCAGGAACACCGGGGAGCTGTTTTTT
D gene: -
clone size: -
J gene: TRBJ2-2
V gene: TRBV27
CDR3 length: 15

CDR3 protein: CASSQEGWPYNSPLHF
CDR3 DNA: TGCGCCAGCAGCCAAGAAGGGTGGCCCTATAATTCACCCCTCCACTTT
D gene: -
clone size: -
J gene: TRBJ1-6
V gene: TRBV4-1
CDR3 length: 16

CDR3 protein: CSALTGLRTEAFF
CDR3 DNA: TGCAGCGCCCTGACAGGGTTAAGGACTGAAGCTTTCTTT
D gene: TRBD1
clone size: -
J gene: TRBJ1-1
V gene: TRBV29-1
CDR3 length: 13

CDR3 protein: CASSELGTGGNQPQHF
CDR3 DNA: TGTGCCAGCAGTGAGCTCGGGACAGGGGGCAATCAGCCCCAGCATTTT
D gene: TRBD1
clone size: -
J gene: TRBJ1-5
V gene: TRBV6-1
CDR3 length: 16

CDR3 protein: CASSLRTTGNTEAFF
CDR3 DNA: TGTGCCAGCAGCCTGCGAACTACAGGGAACACTGAAGCTTTCTTT
D gene: -
clone size: -
J gene: TRBJ1-1
V gene: TRBV11-2
CDR3 length: 15

CDR3 protein: CASSLSGQTFGQYF
CDR3 DNA: TGTGCCAGCAGCTTGTCCGGACAGACCTTCGGGCAGTACTTC
D gene: -
clone size: -
J gene: TRBJ2-7
V gene: TRBV5-8
CDR3 length: 14

CDR3 protein: CASKGGGRTGVSYNEQFF
CDR3 DNA: TGCGCCAGCAAAGGGGGGGGACGAACGGGAGTCTCCTACAATGAGCAGTTCTTC
D gene: -
clone size: -
J gene: TRBJ2-1
V gene: TRBV10-2
CDR3 length: 18

CDR3 protein: CASSSKGTDTQYF
CDR3 DNA: TGTGCCAGCAGTTCCAAGGGTACAGATACGCAGTATTTT
D gene: -
clone size: -
J gene: TRBJ2-3
V gene: TRBV27
CDR3 length: 13

CDR3 protein: CASSEDQAQRSTQYF
CDR3 DNA: TGCGCCAGCAGTGAGGACCAGGCCCAAAGAAGTACGCAGTATTTT
D gene: -
clone size: once
J gene: TRBJ2-3
V gene: TRBV10-1
CDR3 length: 15

CDR3 protein: CAISGTSNEQFF
CDR3 DNA: TGTGCCATCAGTGGCACATCGAATGAGCAGTTCTTC
D gene: -
clone size: -
J gene: TRBJ2-1
V gene: TRBV10-3
CDR3 length: 12

CDR3 protein: CASSEPATGGGLFF
CDR3 DNA: TGTGCCAGCAGTGAACCTGCGACAGGAGGGGGGCTGTTTTTT
D gene: -
clone size: -
J gene: TRBJ2-2
V gene: TRBV25-1
CDR3 length: 14

CDR3 protein: CASSLGGVIRDTQYF
CDR3 DNA: TGTGCCAGCAGCTTAGGAGGAGTGATCAGGGATACGCAGTATTTT
D gene: -
clone size: -
J gene: TRBJ2-3
V gene: TRBV7-8
CDR3 length: 15

CDR3 protein: CASSLAGGIYNEQFF
CDR3 DNA: TGTGCCAGCAGCCTAGCGGGAGGGATTTACAATGAGCAGTTCTTC
D gene: TRBD2
clone size: -
J gene: TRBJ2-1
V gene: TRBV14
CDR3 length: 15